The rows below give T cell receptor beta chains drawn from one sample of a study of blood T cell repertoires in COVID-19. Produced via immunoSEQ multiplex PCR; TCRdb's table is partial and in-frame only. The sample lists 68,000 or so clones; approximately 90% were seen once. Material for sequencing was peripheral blood. These TCRs come from a woman in her 70s with acute or convalescent COVID-19. CDR3s include the opening cysteine and the closing phenylalanine or tryptophan. D genes are given only for firm matches. A clone size is listed for some rows: how often the clone was seen (once, few, many), or a class if it is expanded.

V gene	D gene	CDR3 length	clone size	J gene	CDR3 DNA	CDR3 protein
TRBV7-9	NA	15	NA	TRBJ1-4	TGTGCCAGCAGCCACATACAGGGCGGTAATGAAAAACTGTTTTTT	CASSHIQGGNEKLFF
TRBV9	NA	16	NA	TRBJ1-4	TGTGCCAGCAGCGTAGAGAGGGTCGCAACTAATGAAAAACTGTTTTTT	CASSVERVATNEKLFF
TRBV7-9	TRBD2	13	NA	TRBJ2-7	TGTGCCAGCAGCCCACGACTAGCGGGTGAGCAGTACTTC	CASSPRLAGEQYF
TRBV5-1	NA	15	NA	TRBJ2-3	TGCGCCAGCAGCTTGACGGTTTTTCCCACAGATACGCAGTATTTT	CASSLTVFPTDTQYF
TRBV30	NA	15	NA	TRBJ1-5	TGTGCCTGGAGTACTGCCGGGACTTTTTTCCAGCCCCAGCATTTT	CAWSTAGTFFQPQHF
TRBV3-1/TRBV3-2	NA	15	once	TRBJ1-1	TGTGCCAGCAGCCAAGAAGGGGCAGTGAACACTGAAGCTTTCTTT	CASSQEGAVNTEAFF
TRBV30	NA	13	NA	TRBJ1-2	TGTGCCTGGAGTGAAGAGCCCCTCTATGGCTACACCTTC	CAWSEEPLYGYTF
TRBV4-3	NA	13	NA	TRBJ1-6	TGCGCCAGCAGCCAAGAGCGGGCTTCACCCCTCCACTTT	CASSQERASPLHF
TRBV4-3	NA	14	NA	TRBJ1-3	TGCGCCAGCAGCCACACAGGGCCTGGAAACACCATATATTTT	CASSHTGPGNTIYF
TRBV19	NA	14	NA	TRBJ2-2	TGTGCCAGTAGTATTACAGGGAACACCGGGGAGCTGTTTTTT	CASSITGNTGELFF
TRBV10-3	TRBD2	14	NA	TRBJ2-1	TGTGCCATCAGTGTGGGACTAGCGGTCAATGAGCAGTTCTTC	CAISVGLAVNEQFF
TRBV28	TRBD1	15	NA	TRBJ1-5	TGTGCCAGCAGTTCCGAGGGGGCCTTCAATCAGCCCCAGCATTTT	CASSSEGAFNQPQHF
TRBV5-1	TRBD2	15	once	TRBJ2-1	TGCGCCAGCAGTAGGGGGGCTAGCGGGACCAATGAGCAGTTCTTC	CASSRGASGTNEQFF
TRBV19	NA	15	NA	TRBJ2-1	TGTGCCAGTAGTATTCTTAGCGGAACTTTCAATGAGCAGTTCTTC	CASSILSGTFNEQFF
TRBV6-5	NA	15	NA	TRBJ1-3	TGTGCCAGCAGTTACAACAGAGCCTCTGGAAACACCATATATTTT	CASSYNRASGNTIYF
TRBV3-1/TRBV3-2	NA	14	NA	TRBJ2-1	TGTGCCAGCACCCTGACTAGTAAGTTCAATGAGCAGTTCTTC	CASTLTSKFNEQFF
TRBV7-2	TRBD1	16	once	TRBJ1-4	TGTGCCAGCATATTAAGAGGGGGCGGCCCCAATGAAAAACTGTTTTTT	CASILRGGGPNEKLFF
TRBV3-1/TRBV3-2	TRBD1	18	NA	TRBJ2-1	TGTGCCAGCAGCCGGAGGGTAACCGGGACAGGTAAAGTAAATGAGCAGTTCTTC	CASSRRVTGTGKVNEQFF
TRBV7-2	NA	14	NA	TRBJ2-1	TGTGCCAGCAGCCTGGACTACATTTACAATGAGCAGTTCTTC	CASSLDYIYNEQFF
TRBV15	TRBD1	19	NA	TRBJ1-5	TGTGCCACCAGCAGCCCTCGGGACAGGAAGCCCCTTGGCAATCAGCCCCAGCATTTT	CATSSPRDRKPLGNQPQHF
TRBV4-3	NA	15	NA	TRBJ2-2	TGCGCCAGCAGCCAAGAGCAACTGAACACCGGGGAGCTGTTTTTT	CASSQEQLNTGELFF
TRBV6-5	TRBD1	14	NA	TRBJ1-6	TGTGCCAGCAGTTACTCGAGTCAGGGGGGACCCCTCCACTTT	CASSYSSQGGPLHF
TRBV7-3	TRBD2	16	NA	TRBJ2-3	TGTGCCAGCAGCGGACTAGCGGGAGGAGGCGCAGATACGCAGTATTTT	CASSGLAGGGADTQYF
TRBV5-1	NA	13	NA	TRBJ1-1	TGCGCCAGCAGGTCCCTGACAGGCACTGAAGCTTTCTTT	CASRSLTGTEAFF
TRBV7-2	NA	15	NA	TRBJ1-4	TGTGCCAGCAGCAACTTACAGGGAGATGAGGAAAAACTGTTTTTT	CASSNLQGDEEKLFF
TRBV9	NA	17	NA	TRBJ2-1	TGTGCCAGCAGCGTACGACACCTGACTAACTACTACAATGAGCAGTTCTTC	CASSVRHLTNYYNEQFF
TRBV6-4	TRBD2	15	NA	TRBJ2-1	TGTGCCAGCAGTGACTCCGCGGGGGTCTACAATGAGCAGTTCTTC	CASSDSAGVYNEQFF
TRBV7-8	NA	15	NA	TRBJ1-1	TGTGCCAGCAGCTTAAGGGGGGGCGAGGGAGGTAGTTCTTTCTTT	CASSLRGGEGGSSFF
TRBV29-1	TRBD1	15	NA	TRBJ2-2	TGCAGCCCCTGGGCCGGGACAGGGTTACCCGGGGAGCTGTTTTTT	CSPWAGTGLPGELFF
TRBV18	NA	15	NA	TRBJ2-2	TGTGCCAGCTCACCACAGGAGCAGAACACCGGGGAGCTGTTTTTT	CASSPQEQNTGELFF
TRBV2	TRBD1	15	NA	TRBJ2-2	TGTGCCAGCAGTGACAGGACAGGGGGCACCGGGGAGCTGTTTTTT	CASSDRTGGTGELFF
TRBV7-9	NA	15	NA	TRBJ1-1	TGTGCCAGCAGCTATTCTGAGAGGGTTGCCACTGAAGCTTTCTTT	CASSYSERVATEAFF
TRBV5-6	NA	11	NA	TRBJ2-2	TGTGCCAGCAGCCGAGAAGGGGAGCTGTTTTTT	CASSREGELFF
TRBV28	NA	14	NA	TRBJ2-1	TGTGCCAGCATGGACTCCAGCTCCTACAATGAGCAGTTCTTC	CASMDSSSYNEQFF
TRBV5-1	NA	15	NA	TRBJ2-7	TGCGCCAGCAGCTTGGGACAGCCAGGGTTGGACGAGCAGTACTTC	CASSLGQPGLDEQYF
TRBV28	NA	15	NA	TRBJ1-2	TGTGCCAGCAGTTTAGGGGCACCCGCTAACTATGGCTACACCTTC	CASSLGAPANYGYTF
TRBV7-9	NA	14	NA	TRBJ1-4	TGTGCCAGCAGCTCCGGGGTAGGGAATGAAAAACTGTTTTTT	CASSSGVGNEKLFF
TRBV11-2	TRBD1	17	NA	TRBJ2-4	TGTGCCAGCAGCTCCCCACAGGGGAATCTAGCCAAAAACATTCAGTACTTC	CASSSPQGNLAKNIQYF